This T cell receptor beta chain came from a study of OX40 agonist ivuxolimab in advanced cancers. The wider study: An anti-OX40 (CD134) antibody with agonistic activity, ivuxolimab, was administered to patients. Hepatocellular carcinoma, melanoma, renal cell or head and neck cancer occurred in dose-escalation patients. Of mixed ages from about 20 to 90 and averaging around 60 years, the group was around 78% male. Ivuxolimab doses were 0.01, 0.1, 0.3, 1.5, 3 or 10 mg/kg every 2 weeks.

This CDR3 region has 14 residues. Germline V gene lookup returns CDR1 SEHNR and CDR2 FQNEAQ (reference sequence). Trimming took 3 bases from V and 2 from J, leaving 10 bases between them. This clone showed up just once. Some clones are missing from TCRdb's copy, which holds only in-frame ones; the method was immunoSEQ multiplex PCR. The data show about 14,000 clones, roughly 80% seen once. The specimen was CD4+ or CD8+ T cells sorted from blood, collected in a trial of the OX40 agonist ivuxolimab. The rearrangement links TRBV7-9 to TRBJ1-2; tentative D call: TRBD1 (6 bases). The TCR sequence derives from an adult with an advanced solid tumor such as melanoma, head and neck, liver or kidney cancer. As DNA, the CDR3 is TGTGCCAGCAGCTTGGAGGACAGCAACTATGGCTACACCTTC. Translation: CASSLEDSNYGYTF.